This TCR beta chain emerged from a study of blood T cell repertoires in COVID-19. Turning to the study itself: The United States, Italy and Spain were the sources of the acute and convalescent COVID-19 samples. From T cells, B-cell-depleted T cells, or PBMCs came the material, which was cDNA or gDNA.

Germline V gene data show CDR1 as GTSNPN and CDR2 as SVGIG (reference sequence). V lost 4 bases to trimming and J lost 7 bases; unmatched junction nucleotides: 5. The CDR3 sequence is 13 residues long. Those enrolled in Seattle joined during active infection and were followed longitudinally afterward. Methods used by the authors: From reference gene primer amplification, estimates of nucleated cell counts were derived. Sequencing was performed with immunoSEQ multiplex PCR; in TCRdb, only in-frame clones are kept and a portion is missing. The V and J calls and the clone size are those of that table, but D and trimming were determined from the DNA. The table shows more than 300,000 clones, with just under 90% occurring only once.

The V gene is TRBV30, the J gene TRBJ1-5, with 9 bases aligning to TRBD1. This TCR came from a woman aged 30 to 39 with COVID-19, enrolled during active disease. The sample taken for sequencing was peripheral blood. For the CDR3, the DNA is TGTGCCTGGACTCCGGACAGGGGCCAGCCCCAGCATTTT. It codes for CAWTPDRGQPQHF.